This TCR beta chain emerged from a study of beta chain features in type 1 diabetes. Overall study results and limits: It was not settled here whether HLA type affects TCRB rearrangement. When Type 1 diabetes patients were examined, their TCRB CDR3s proved moderately but significantly shorter in all four CD4+ subsets. With patients and controls alike, PCR might favor shorter templates to an equal degree.

The authors reverse transcribed all of the isolated RNA, so sequencing captured expressed TCRB transcripts. TCRdb's table, derived via immunoSEQ multiplex PCR, lists solely in-frame clones and lacks some. This table holds more than 95,000 clones, 17% found once. The germline V gene encodes CDR1 SNHLY and CDR2 FYNNEI. Trimming took off 3 bases at V and 3 bases at J, with 15 bases between the two ends. The CDR3 is 16 amino acids. In regard to this clone: What it binds is not known.

The J gene is TRBJ2-4, the V gene TRBV2, with unresolved D. Material for sequencing was central memory CD4+ T cells from blood. This TCR was recovered from a man aged 18 to 29 with type 1 diabetes. Written as DNA, the CDR3 is TGTGCCAGCAGTGACGCCAGGTTGGTCGTCAAAAACATTCAGTACTTC. Its protein product is CASSDARLVVKNIQYF.